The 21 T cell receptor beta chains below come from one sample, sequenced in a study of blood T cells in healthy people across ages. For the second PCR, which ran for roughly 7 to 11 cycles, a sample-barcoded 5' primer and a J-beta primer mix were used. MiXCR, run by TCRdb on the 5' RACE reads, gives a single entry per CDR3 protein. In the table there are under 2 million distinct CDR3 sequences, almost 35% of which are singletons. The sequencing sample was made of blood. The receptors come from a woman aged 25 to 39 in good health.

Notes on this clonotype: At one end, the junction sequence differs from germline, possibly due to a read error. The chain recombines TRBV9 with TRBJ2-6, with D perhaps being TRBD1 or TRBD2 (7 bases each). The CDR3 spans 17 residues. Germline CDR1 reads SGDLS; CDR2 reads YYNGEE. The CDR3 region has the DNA TGTGCCAGCAGCTCAGGGGGGGCTGTGGCTGGGGCCAACGACCTGACTTTC. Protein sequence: CASSSGGAVAGANDLTF.

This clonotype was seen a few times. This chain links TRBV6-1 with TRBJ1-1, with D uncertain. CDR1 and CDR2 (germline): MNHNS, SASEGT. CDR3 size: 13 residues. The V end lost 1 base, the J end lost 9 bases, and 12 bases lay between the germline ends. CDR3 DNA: TGTGCCAGCAGTGAAGGTAAAGGAACTCAAGCTTTCTTT. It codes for CASSEGKGTQAFF.

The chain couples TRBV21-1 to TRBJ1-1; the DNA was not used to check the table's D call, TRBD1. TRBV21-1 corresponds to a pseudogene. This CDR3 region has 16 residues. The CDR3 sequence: CVSPQEGQQNNTEAFF. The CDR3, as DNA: TGTGTCAGCCCCCAGGAGGGACAGCAAAATAACACTGAAGCTTTCTTT.

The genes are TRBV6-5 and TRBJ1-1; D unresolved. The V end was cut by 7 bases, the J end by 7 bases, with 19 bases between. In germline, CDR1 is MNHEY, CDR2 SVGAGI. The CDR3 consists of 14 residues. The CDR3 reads CASTQTGGNGEAFF. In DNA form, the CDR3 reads TGTGCCAGCACTCAGACGGGAGGAAACGGTGAAGCTTTCTTT.

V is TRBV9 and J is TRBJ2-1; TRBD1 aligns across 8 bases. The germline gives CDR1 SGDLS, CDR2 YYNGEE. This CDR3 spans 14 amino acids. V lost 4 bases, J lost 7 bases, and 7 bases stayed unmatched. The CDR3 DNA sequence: TGTGCCAGCAGCACCTGGACAGGGATGAATGAGCAGTTCTTC. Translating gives CASSTWTGMNEQFF.

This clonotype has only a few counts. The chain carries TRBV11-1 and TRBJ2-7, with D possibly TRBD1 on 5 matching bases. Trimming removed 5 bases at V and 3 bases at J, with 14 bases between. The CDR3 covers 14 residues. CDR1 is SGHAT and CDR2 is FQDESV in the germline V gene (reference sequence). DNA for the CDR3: TGTGCCAGCAGCCGGGCAGGGCAAAGCTACGAGCAGTACTTC. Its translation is CASSRAGQSYEQYF. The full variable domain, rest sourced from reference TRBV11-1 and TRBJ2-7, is EAEVAQSPRYKITEKSQAVAFWCDPISGHATLYWYRQILGQGPELLVQFQDESVVDDSQLPKDRFSAERLKGVDSTLKIQPAELGDSAMYLCASSRAGQSYEQYFGPGTRLTVT.

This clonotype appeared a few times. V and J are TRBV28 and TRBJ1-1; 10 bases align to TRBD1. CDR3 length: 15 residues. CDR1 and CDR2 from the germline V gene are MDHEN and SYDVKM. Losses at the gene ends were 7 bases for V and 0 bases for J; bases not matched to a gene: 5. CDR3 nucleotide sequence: TGTGCCAGCAACCGACAGGGGGCGTTGAACACTGAAGCTTTCTTT. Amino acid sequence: CASNRQGALNTEAFF.

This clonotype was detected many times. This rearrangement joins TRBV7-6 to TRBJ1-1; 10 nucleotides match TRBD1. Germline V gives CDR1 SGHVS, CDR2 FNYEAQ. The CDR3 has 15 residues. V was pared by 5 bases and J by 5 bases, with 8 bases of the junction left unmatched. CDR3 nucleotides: TGTGCCAGCAGCCCCCGACAGGGGGCAAAGACTGAAGCTTTCTTT. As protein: CASSPRQGAKTEAFF.

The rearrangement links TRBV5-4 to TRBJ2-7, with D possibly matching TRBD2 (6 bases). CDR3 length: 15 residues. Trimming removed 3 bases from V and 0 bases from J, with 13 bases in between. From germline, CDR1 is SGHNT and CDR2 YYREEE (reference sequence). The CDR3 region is CASSSDTGVSYEQYF. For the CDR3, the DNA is TGTGCCAGCAGCTCAGATACGGGGGTCTCCTACGAGCAGTACTTC.

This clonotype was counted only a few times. The CDR3 spells CASSAVLAGGTDTQYF. CDR3 sequence (DNA): TGCGCCAGCAGCGCCGTTCTAGCGGGAGGCACAGATACGCAGTATTTT. The gene calls are TRBV10-1 and TRBJ2-3, with TRBD2 matching over 10 bases. V lost 6 bases to trimming and J lost 1 base; unmatched junction nucleotides: 7. The CDR3 consists of 16 residues. The germline gives CDR1 WNHNN, CDR2 SYGVQD (reference sequence).

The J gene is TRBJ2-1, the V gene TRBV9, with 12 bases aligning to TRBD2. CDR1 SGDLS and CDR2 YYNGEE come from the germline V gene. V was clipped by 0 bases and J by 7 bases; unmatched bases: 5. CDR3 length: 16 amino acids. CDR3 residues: CASSVASGGAGNEQFF. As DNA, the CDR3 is TGTGCCAGCAGCGTAGCTAGCGGGGGGGCTGGTAATGAGCAGTTCTTC.

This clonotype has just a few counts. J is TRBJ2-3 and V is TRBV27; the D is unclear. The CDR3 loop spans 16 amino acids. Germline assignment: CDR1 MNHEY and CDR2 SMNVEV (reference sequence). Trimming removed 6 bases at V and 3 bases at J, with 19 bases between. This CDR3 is CASSPQYHLMTDTQYF. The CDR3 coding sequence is TGTGCCAGCAGCCCTCAATACCACCTGATGACAGATACGCAGTATTTT.

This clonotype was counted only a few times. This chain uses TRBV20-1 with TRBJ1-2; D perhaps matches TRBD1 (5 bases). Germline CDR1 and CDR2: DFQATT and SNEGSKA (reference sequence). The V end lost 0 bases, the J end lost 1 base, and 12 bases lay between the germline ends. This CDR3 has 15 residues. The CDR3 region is CSARDHGGGNYGYTF. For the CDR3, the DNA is TGCAGTGCTAGAGATCATGGGGGAGGTAACTATGGCTACACCTTC.

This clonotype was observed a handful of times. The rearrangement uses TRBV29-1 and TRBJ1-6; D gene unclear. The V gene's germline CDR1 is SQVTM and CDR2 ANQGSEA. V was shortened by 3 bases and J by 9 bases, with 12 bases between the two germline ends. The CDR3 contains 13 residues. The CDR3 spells CSVDPGSGSPLHF. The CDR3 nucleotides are TGCAGCGTTGACCCGGGGTCCGGTTCACCCCTCCACTTT.

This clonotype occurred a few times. CDR3 in amino acids: CASMGGPYNEQFF. The CDR3 DNA is TGTGCCAGCATGGGGGGCCCCTACAATGAGCAGTTCTTC. The V gene is TRBV6-1, the J gene TRBJ2-1, with D possibly called TRBD1 or TRBD2 (6 bases each). CDR1 and CDR2 from the germline V gene are MNHNS and SASEGT. This CDR3 region has 13 residues. Trimming took 7 bases from V and 2 from J, leaving 9 bases between them.

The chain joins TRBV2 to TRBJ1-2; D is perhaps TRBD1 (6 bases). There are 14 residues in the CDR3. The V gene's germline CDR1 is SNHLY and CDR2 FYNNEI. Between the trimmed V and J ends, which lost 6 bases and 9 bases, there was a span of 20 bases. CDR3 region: CASRGGAGAMSYTF. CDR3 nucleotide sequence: TGTGCCAGCAGAGGGGGGGCAGGGGCCATGAGCTACACCTTC.

CDR3 coding DNA: TGTGCCAGCAGCAAAGCGAAGGGGCTAAACTATGGCTACACCTTC. Amino acid sequence: CASSKAKGLNYGYTF. The chain has TRBV21-1 and TRBJ1-2. TRBV21-1 is labeled a pseudogene. The CDR3 contains 15 residues.

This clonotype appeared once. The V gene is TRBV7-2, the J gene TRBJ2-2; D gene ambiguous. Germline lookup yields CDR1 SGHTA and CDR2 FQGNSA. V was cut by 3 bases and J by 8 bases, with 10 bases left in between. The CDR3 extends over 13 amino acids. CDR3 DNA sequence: TGTGCCAGCAGCTTTGACGGGCAAGGGGAGCTGTTTTTT. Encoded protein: CASSFDGQGELFF.

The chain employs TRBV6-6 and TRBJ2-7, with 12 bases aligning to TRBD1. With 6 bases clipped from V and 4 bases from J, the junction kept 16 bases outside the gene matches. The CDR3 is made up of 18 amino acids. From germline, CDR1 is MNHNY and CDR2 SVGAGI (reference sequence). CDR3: CASSPRTGQGASRYEQYF. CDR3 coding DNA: TGTGCCAGCAGCCCTCGCACGGGACAGGGGGCGAGTAGGTACGAGCAGTACTTC.

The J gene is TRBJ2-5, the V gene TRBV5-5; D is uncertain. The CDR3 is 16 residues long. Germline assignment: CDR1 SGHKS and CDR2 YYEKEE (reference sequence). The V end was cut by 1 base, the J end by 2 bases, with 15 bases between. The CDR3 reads CASSLRSSSPQETQYF. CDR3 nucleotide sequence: TGTGCCAGCAGCTTGAGAAGTAGCTCCCCTCAAGAGACCCAGTACTTC.

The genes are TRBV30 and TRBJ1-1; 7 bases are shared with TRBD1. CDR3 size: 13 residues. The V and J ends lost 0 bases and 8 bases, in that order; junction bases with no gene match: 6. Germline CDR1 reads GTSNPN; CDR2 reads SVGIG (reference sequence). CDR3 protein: CAWSVRQTGEAFF. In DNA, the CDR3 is TGTGCCTGGAGTGTACGTCAGACAGGGGAAGCTTTCTTT.